This is a list of T cell receptor beta chains from one sample in a study of blood T cell repertoires in COVID-19. Assay used: immunoSEQ multiplex PCR; TCRdb lists only in-frame clones, some missing. Of tens of thousands of clones listed, 75% to 95% were seen once; the top ten hold 16%. Sequenced input: peripheral blood. The source is a man of 80 years or more with acute or convalescent COVID-19. Each CDR3 is given with its conserved first and last residue. A D gene is named only where the DNA matches it firmly. Expanded clones get a size class; other rows say once, few or many, or leave the size out.

size: NA; V: TRBV27; D: TRBD1; J: TRBJ1-4; DNA: TGTGCCAGCAGTTCGACAACAGGGGGCAATGAAAAACTGTTTTTT; CDR3: CASSSTTGGNEKLFF
size: NA; V: TRBV6-6; D: NA; J: TRBJ1-1; DNA: TGTGCCAGCAGCCTCCATGGGGGGGCCCCGAGCGCTGAAGCTTTCTTT; CDR3: CASSLHGGAPSAEAFF
size: NA; V: TRBV5-1; D: TRBD2; J: TRBJ2-5; DNA: TGCGCCAGCAGCTTGGGACTAGCAGTGGAGACCCAGTACTTC; CDR3: CASSLGLAVETQYF
size: NA; V: TRBV29-1; D: TRBD1; J: TRBJ2-1; DNA: TGCAGCGTCGAGGGACAGATCTACAATGAGCAGTTCTTC; CDR3: CSVEGQIYNEQFF
size: few; V: TRBV2; D: TRBD1; J: TRBJ2-2; DNA: TGTGCCAGCACTGGACAGGGGATGACCGGGGAGCTGTTTTTT; CDR3: CASTGQGMTGELFF
size: NA; V: TRBV6-5; D: TRBD1; J: TRBJ2-7; DNA: TGTGCCAGCCTGCCGGGGACAGATTATCACGAGCAGTACTTC; CDR3: CASLPGTDYHEQYF
size: once; V: TRBV11-2; D: TRBD2; J: TRBJ2-3; DNA: TGTGCCAGCACCACTAGCGGGCGGACAGATACGCAGTATTTT; CDR3: CASTTSGRTDTQYF
size: NA; V: TRBV5-6; D: TRBD1; J: TRBJ1-2; DNA: TGTGCCAGCAGCTCCTCGGGACAGGGGGCTTTGGGCTACACCTTC; CDR3: CASSSSGQGALGYTF
size: once; V: TRBV5-6; D: TRBD1; J: TRBJ2-7; DNA: TGTGCCAGCAGCCGGACAGGGGGAGGCGAGCAGTACTTC; CDR3: CASSRTGGGEQYF
size: NA; V: TRBV3-1/TRBV3-2; D: NA; J: TRBJ2-3; DNA: TGTGCCAGCAGCCGCCTTGGGGCTGGCACAGATACGCAGTATTTT; CDR3: CASSRLGAGTDTQYF
size: NA; V: TRBV9; D: TRBD2; J: TRBJ2-3; DNA: TGTGCCAGCAGCCCCCGCGGGACTAGCGGGGGGGTGGATACGCAGTATTTT; CDR3: CASSPRGTSGGVDTQYF
size: NA; V: TRBV7-8; D: NA; J: TRBJ1-5; DNA: TGTGCCAGCAGCGAAGACCAGGGCTCTCAGCCCCAGCATTTT; CDR3: CASSEDQGSQPQHF
size: once; V: TRBV6-2/TRBV6-3; D: NA; J: TRBJ1-1; DNA: TGTGCCAGCACCCCCGGGGGTACCATGAACACTGAAGCTTTCTTT; CDR3: CASTPGGTMNTEAFF
size: NA; V: TRBV3-1/TRBV3-2; D: NA; J: TRBJ2-7; DNA: TGTGCCAGCAGCCAAGGACGGGGGGCGTACGAGCAGTACTTC; CDR3: CASSQGRGAYEQYF
size: NA; V: TRBV25-1; D: NA; J: TRBJ2-3; DNA: TGTGCCAGCAGTGAAAATGGGGCCGGCACAGATACGCAGTATTTT; CDR3: CASSENGAGTDTQYF
size: NA; V: TRBV10-2; D: NA; J: TRBJ2-1; DNA: TGCGCCAGCAGTCTGACTCCGGGGGAGCAGTTCTTC; CDR3: CASSLTPGEQFF
size: NA; V: TRBV30; D: NA; J: TRBJ1-3; DNA: TGTGCCTGGAAAGGGGTGGGAAACACCATATATTTT; CDR3: CAWKGVGNTIYF
size: NA; V: TRBV7-2; D: NA; J: TRBJ1-1; DNA: TGTGCCAGCAGCTTCGACAGTATGAACACTGAAGCTTTCTTT; CDR3: CASSFDSMNTEAFF
size: NA; V: TRBV5-1; D: NA; J: TRBJ1-1; DNA: TGCGCCAGTTTTTCGGGGAACACTGAAGCTTTCTTT; CDR3: CASFSGNTEAFF
size: NA; V: TRBV19; D: TRBD2; J: TRBJ2-1; DNA: TGTGCCAGTAGTCCCCAGGCGACTAGCGGGGGCAATGAGCAGTTCTTC; CDR3: CASSPQATSGGNEQFF
size: NA; V: TRBV6-6; D: NA; J: TRBJ2-2; DNA: TGTGCCAGCATGCTCCCGGGACAGAACACCGGGGAGCTGTTTTTT; CDR3: CASMLPGQNTGELFF